This T cell receptor beta chain was sequenced during a study of molecular identifiers for immune sequencing clone quantification (dated by TCRdb to 2016 to 2019). Regarding the research as a whole: For a replicate experiment, RNA from roughly 20,000 or 100,000 naive CD8 T cells was divided into five aliquots, and four of the five aliquots were sequenced. CD8 T cells were used in a methods study to benchmark molecular-identifier clustering-based TCR repertoire sequencing (MIDCIRS) and TCR RNA copy counting.

Here is what the overall study found, with its caveats: Modeling gave approximately 3 recovered TCR RNA copies per cell versus 8 to 10 by digital PCR, implying approximately 30% capture efficiency. Naive libraries contained spiked-in Jurkat TCR RNA (approximately 10 copies' worth), which is not part of the donor repertoire. A single cell's worth of spiked-in Jurkat TCR RNA was reported detectable even among around 970,000 naive CD8 T cells. Identical TCR molecules sharing a barcode could cause highly expanded clone sizes to be underestimated. In CMV-specific effector cells, clones with more than 20 RNA copies accounted for over 97% of molecules, whereas in naive cells such clones accounted for under 1%. When barcode sub-clustering was not used, chimeric consensus sequences inflated TCR diversity, with chimeras reaching as high as 47%.

Libraries of naive CD8 T cells were generated from roughly 21,000 to 960,000 sorted cells, with 10%, 30% or 50% of the purified RNA used. Naive CD8 T cells were FACS-sorted as CD8+CD4-CCR7+CD45RA+ on a BD FACSAria II into RLT Plus buffer. Under 11 TCR copies' worth of Jurkat RNA were spiked into 20,000-1,000,000 naive CD8 T cell samples to test detection sensitivity. CD8 T cells were enriched with RosetteSep CD8+ T Cell Enrichment Cocktail and Ficoll-Paque, followed by ACK red cell lysis. Receptor amplification or capture employed PCR. Sequencing was performed on a NextSeq 500. Bulk TCR libraries were prepared as previously described, using TCR primers listed in Table S5. Purification of total RNA was performed with the Qiagen AllPrep DNA/RNA kit. Before analysis, reads from multiple sequencing runs of the same library were pooled. Turning to the authors' computational methods: Reads were retained only if an exact TCR constant sequence was present, and the retained reads were trimmed to 150 nt and grouped according to their 12-nt molecular barcodes. Reads in each barcode group were sub-clustered using a 15% Levenshtein threshold, and a quality-weighted consensus sequence was built for each RNA molecule. Non-functional sequences were removed, as were lower-count sequences one edit away from another. Barcode sub-clusters with fewer than 20% of the maximum read count were removed, based on fitting two negative binomial distributions. In-frame beta chains were kept once TCRdb had trimmed the public reads at Q25 with fastp and called clones with MiXCR. All rows with the same CDR3 protein become a single entry with the most common DNA and genes. The V and J calls follow TCRdb's processing rather than the paper's. The sample table contains a few hundred thousand distinct CDR3 sequences; only one count was recorded for roughly 24% of them. Around 0.74% of the sample is in the top ten clones.

This clonotype has a count of ten or more. The antigen this receptor binds is unknown. It has no much larger one-base neighbor in the sample; base qualities were not kept. Inclusive of the bounding cysteine and phenylalanine, the CDR3 is 16 residues long. This entry keeps only the CDR3 DNA: 48 bases, framed from base 1. Reading the germline V gene (reference sequence) gives CDR1 PRHDT and CDR2 FYEKMQ. Cut back by 4 bases and 6 bases, the V and J ends lie 19 bases apart. This receptor was identified in a human donor in good health. Some libraries in this study had Jurkat cell RNA spiked in. The material sequenced was naive CD8+ T cells from blood, with Jurkat cell RNA spiked in. The cell subset or site label of this sample denotes: FACS-sorted CD8+CD4-CCR7+CD45RA+ naive T cells. This chain is built from TRBV13 and TRBJ1-5, with TRBD1 as a weak D call on 6 bases. The bases read TGTGCCAGCAGCTCGTCCGAGGGGGGTGTCAGTCAGCCCCAGCATTTT. Translated, it reads CASSSSEGGVSQPQHF.